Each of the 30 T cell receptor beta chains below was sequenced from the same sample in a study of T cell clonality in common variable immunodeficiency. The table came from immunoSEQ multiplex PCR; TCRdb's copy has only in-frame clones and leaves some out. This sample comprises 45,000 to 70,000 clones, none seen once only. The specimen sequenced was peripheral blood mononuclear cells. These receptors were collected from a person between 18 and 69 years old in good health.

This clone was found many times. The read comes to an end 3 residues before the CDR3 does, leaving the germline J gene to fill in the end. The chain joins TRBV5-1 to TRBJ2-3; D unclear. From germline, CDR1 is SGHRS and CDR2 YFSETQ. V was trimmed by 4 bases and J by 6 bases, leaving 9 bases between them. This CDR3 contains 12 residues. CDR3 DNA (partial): TGCGCCAGCAGCGATCTCCGGGATACG. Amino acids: CASSDLRDT. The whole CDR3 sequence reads CASSDLRDTQYF.

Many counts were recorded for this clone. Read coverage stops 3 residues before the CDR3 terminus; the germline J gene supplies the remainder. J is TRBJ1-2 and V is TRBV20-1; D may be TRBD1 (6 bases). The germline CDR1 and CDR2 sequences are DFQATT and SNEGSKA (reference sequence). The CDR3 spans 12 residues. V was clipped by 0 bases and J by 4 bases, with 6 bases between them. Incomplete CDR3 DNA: TGCAGTGCTAGAGAAGGGGGCTATGGC. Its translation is CSAREGGYG. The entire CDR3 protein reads CSAREGGYGYTF.

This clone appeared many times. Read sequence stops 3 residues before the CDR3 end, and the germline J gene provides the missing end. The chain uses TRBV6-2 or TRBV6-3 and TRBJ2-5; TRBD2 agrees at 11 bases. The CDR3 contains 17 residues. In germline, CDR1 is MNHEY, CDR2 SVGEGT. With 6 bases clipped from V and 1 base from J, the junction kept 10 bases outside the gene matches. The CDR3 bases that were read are TGTGCCAGCAGCCTTCTAGCGGGAGGTCCCCCCCAAGAGACC. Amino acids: CASSLLAGGPPQET. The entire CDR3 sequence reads CASSLLAGGPPQETQYF.

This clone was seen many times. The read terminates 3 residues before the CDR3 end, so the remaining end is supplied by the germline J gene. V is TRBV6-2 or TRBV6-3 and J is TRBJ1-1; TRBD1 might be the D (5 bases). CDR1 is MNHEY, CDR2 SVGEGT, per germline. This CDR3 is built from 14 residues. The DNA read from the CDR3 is TGTGCCAGCAGTTACTCACTCATGGCAGGGGAA. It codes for CASSYSLMAGE. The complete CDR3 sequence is CASSYSLMAGEAFF.

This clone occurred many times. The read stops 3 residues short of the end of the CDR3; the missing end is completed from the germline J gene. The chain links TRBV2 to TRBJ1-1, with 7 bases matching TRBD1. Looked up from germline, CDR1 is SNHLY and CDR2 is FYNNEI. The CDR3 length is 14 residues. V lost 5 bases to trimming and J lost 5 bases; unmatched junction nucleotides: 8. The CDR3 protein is CASSSTGVGTEAFF. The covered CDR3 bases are TGTGCCAGCAGTAGTACAGGGGTCGGGACTGAA.

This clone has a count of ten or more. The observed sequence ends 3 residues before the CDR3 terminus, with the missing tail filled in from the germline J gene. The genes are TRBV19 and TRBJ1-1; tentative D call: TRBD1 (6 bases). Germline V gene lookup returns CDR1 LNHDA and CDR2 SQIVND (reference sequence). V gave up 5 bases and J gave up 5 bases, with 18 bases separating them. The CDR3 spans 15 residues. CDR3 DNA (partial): TGTGCCAGTAGTCAACTCCAGGGGATAGGGACTGAA. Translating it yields CASSQLQGIGTE. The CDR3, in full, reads CASSQLQGIGTEAFF.

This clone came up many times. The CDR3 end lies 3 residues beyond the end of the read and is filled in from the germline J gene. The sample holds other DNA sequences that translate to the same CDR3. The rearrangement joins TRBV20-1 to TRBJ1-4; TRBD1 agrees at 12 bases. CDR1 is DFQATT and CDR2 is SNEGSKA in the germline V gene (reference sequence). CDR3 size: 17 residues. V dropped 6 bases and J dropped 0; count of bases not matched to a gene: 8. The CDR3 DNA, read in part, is TGCAGTGCACCGGCAGGGACAGGGGGCACAACTAATGAAAAA. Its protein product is CSAPAGTGGTTNEK. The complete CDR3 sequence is CSAPAGTGGTTNEKLFF.

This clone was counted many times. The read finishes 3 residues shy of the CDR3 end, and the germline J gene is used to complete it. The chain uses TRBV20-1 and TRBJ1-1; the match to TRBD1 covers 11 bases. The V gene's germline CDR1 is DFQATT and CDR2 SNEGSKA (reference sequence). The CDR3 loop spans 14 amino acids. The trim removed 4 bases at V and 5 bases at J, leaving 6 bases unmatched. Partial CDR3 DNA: TGCAGTGCTATCCGGGACAGGGGGGGAACTGAA. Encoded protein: CSAIRDRGGTE. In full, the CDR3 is CSAIRDRGGTEAFF.

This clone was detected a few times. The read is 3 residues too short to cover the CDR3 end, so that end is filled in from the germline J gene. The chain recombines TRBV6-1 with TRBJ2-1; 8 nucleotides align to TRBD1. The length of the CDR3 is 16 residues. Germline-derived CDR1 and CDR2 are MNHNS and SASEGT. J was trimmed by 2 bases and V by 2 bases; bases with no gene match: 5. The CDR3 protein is CASSENGQGAYNEQFF. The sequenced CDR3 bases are TGTGCCAGCAGTGAAAATGGACAGGGAGCCTACAATGAG.

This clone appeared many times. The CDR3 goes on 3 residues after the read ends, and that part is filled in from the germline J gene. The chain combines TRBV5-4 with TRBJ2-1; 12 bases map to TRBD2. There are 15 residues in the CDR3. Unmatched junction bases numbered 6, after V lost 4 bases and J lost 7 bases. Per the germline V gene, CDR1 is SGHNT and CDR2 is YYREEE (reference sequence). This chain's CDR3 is CASSKTSGRDNEQFF. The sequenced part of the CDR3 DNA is TGTGCCAGCAGCAAGACTAGCGGGAGAGATAATGAG.

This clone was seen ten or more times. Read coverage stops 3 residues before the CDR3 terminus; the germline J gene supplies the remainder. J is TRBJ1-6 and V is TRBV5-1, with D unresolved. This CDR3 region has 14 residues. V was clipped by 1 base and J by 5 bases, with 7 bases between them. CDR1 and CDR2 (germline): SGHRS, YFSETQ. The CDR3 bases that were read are TGCGCCAGCAGCTTGCGGGGAGATAATTCACCC. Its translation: CASSLRGDNSP. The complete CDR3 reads CASSLRGDNSPLHF. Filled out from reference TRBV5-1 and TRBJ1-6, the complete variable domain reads KAGVTQTPRYLIKTRGQQVTLSCSPISGHRSVSWYQQTPGQGLQFLFEYFSETQRNKGNFPGRFSGRQFSNSRSEMNVSTLELGDSALYLCASSLRGDNSPLHFGNGTRLTVT.

Incomplete CDR3 DNA: TGTGCCAGTAGTGCCACAGGGTATCATGGC. Translating gives CASSATGYHG. The whole CDR3 region reads CASSATGYHGYTF. The gene calls are TRBV19 and TRBJ1-2; perhaps TRBD1 as D (6 bases). The CDR3 extends 3 residues past the end of the read, so its final part is completed from the germline J gene. This CDR3 comprises 13 residues. Trimming took off 5 bases at V and 6 bases at J, with 13 bases between the two ends. The germline CDR1 and CDR2 sequences are LNHDA and SQIVND (reference sequence).

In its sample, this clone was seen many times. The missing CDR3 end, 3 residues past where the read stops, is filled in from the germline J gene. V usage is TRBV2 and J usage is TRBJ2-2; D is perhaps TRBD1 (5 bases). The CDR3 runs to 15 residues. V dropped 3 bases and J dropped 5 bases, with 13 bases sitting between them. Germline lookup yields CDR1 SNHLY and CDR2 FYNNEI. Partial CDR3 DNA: TGTGCCAGCAGTGAGGGCAGGGTCGGGACCGGGGAG. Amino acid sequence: CASSEGRVGTGE. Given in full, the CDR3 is CASSEGRVGTGELFF.

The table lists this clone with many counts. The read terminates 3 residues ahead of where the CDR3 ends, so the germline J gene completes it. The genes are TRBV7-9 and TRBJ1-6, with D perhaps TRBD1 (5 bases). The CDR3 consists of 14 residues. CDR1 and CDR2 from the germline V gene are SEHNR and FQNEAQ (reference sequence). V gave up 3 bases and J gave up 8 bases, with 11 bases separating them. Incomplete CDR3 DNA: TGTGCCAGCAGCTTGGGGGGGACGGATTCACCC. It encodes CASSLGGTDSP. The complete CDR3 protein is CASSLGGTDSPLHF.

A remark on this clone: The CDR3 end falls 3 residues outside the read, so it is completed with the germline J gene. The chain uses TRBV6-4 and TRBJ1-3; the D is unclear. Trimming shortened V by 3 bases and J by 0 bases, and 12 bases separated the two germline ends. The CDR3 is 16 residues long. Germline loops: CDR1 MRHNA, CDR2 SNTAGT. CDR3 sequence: CASSESAESSGNTIYF. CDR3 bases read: TGTGCCAGCAGTGAGAGCGCAGAATCCTCTGGAAACACC.

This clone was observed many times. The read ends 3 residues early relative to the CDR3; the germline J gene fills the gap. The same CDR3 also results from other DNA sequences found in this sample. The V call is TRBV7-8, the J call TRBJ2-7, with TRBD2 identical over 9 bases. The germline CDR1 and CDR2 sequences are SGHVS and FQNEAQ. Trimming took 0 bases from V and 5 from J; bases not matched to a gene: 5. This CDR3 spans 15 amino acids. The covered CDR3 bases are TGTGCCAGCAGCTTAGCTGGGACTAGCATAGACGAG. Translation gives CASSLAGTSIDE. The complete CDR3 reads CASSLAGTSIDEQYF.

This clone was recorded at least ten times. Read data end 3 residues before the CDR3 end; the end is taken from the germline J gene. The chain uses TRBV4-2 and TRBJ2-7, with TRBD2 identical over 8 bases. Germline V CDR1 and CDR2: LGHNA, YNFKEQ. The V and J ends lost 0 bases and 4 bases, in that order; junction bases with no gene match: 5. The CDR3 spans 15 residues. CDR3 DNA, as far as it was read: TGTGCCAGCAGCCAAGACACTAGCGGACTATACGAG. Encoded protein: CASSQDTSGLYE. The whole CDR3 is CASSQDTSGLYEQYF.

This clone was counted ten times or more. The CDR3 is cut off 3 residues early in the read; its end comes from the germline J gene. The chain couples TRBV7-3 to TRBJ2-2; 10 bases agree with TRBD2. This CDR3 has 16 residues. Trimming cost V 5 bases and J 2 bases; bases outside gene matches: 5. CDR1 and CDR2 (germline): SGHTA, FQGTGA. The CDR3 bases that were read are TGTGCCAGCAGCCGGAGACTAGCGGGTAACACCGGGGAG. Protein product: CASSRRLAGNTGE. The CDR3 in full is CASSRRLAGNTGELFF.

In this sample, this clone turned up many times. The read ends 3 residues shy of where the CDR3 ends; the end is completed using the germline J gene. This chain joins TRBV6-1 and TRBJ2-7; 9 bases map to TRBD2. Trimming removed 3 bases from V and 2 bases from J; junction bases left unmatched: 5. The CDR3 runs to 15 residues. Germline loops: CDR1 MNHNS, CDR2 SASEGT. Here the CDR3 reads CASSDLGLAPYEQYF. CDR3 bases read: TGTGCCAGCAGTGATTTGGGACTAGCCCCCTACGAG.

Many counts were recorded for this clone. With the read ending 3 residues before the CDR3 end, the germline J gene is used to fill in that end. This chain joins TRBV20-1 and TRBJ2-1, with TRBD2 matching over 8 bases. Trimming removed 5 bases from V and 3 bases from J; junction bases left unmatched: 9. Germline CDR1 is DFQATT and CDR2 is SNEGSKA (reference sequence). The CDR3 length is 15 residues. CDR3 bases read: TGCAGTGCTGATACCGGGACTAGTCTCTACAATGAG. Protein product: CSADTGTSLYNE. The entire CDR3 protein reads CSADTGTSLYNEQFF.

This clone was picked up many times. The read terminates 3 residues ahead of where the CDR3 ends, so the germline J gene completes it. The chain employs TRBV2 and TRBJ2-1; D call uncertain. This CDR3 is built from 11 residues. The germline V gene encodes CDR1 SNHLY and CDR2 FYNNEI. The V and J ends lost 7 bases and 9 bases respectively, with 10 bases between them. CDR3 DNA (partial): TGTGCCAGCACCTACTCTGGTGAG. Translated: CASTYSGE. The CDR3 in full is CASTYSGEQFF.

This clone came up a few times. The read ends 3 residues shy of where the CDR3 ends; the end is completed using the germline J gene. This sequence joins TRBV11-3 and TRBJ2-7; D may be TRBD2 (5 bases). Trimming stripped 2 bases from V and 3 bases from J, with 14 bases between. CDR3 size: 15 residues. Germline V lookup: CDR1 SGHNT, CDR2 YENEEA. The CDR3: CASSLRESGIYEQYF. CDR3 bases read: TGTGCCAGCAGCTTAAGGGAATCGGGGATCTACGAG. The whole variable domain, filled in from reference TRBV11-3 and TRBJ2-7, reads EAGVVQSPRYKIIEKKQPVAFWCNPISGHNTLYWYLQNLGQGPELLIRYENEEAVDDSQLPKDRFSAERLKGVDSTLKIQPAELGDSAVYLCASSLRESGIYEQYFGPGTRLTVT.

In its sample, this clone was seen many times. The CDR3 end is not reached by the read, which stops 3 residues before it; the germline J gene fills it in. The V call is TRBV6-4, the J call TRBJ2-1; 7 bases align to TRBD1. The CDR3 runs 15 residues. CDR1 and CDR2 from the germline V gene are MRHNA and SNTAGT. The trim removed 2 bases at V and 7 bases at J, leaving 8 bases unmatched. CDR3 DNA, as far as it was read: TGTGCCAGCAGTGACACAAGGACAGGACCTAATGAG. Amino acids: CASSDTRTGPNE. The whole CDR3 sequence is CASSDTRTGPNEQFF.

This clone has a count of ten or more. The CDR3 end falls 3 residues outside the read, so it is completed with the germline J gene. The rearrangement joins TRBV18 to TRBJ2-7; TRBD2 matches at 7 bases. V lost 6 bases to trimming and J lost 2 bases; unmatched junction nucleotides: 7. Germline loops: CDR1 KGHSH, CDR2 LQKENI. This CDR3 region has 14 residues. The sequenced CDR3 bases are TGTGCCAGCTCCACGGCCGGGGGGACCTACGAG. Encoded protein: CASSTAGGTYE. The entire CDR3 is CASSTAGGTYEQYF.

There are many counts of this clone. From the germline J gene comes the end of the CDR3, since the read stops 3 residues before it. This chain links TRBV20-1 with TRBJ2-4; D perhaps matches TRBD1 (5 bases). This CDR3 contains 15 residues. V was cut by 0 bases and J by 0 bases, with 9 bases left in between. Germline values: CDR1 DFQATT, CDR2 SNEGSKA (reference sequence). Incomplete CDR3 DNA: TGCAGTGCTAGAGATGACAGTATAGCCAAAAACATT. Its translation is CSARDDSIAKNI. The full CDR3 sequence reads CSARDDSIAKNIQYF.

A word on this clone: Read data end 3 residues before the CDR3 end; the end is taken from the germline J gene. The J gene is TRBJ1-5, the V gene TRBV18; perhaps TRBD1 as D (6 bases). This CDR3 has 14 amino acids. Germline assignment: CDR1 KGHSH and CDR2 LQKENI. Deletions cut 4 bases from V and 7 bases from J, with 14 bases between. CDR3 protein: CASSRGQGEQPQHF. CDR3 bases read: TGTGCCAGCTCACGGGGACAAGGGGAACAGCCC.

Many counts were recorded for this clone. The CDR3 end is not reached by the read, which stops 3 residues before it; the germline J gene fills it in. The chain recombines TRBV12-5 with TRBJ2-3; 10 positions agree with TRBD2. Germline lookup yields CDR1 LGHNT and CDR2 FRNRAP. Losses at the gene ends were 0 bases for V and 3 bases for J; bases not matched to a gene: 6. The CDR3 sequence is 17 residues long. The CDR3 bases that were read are TGTGCTAGTGGTTTGGTACAGGCTAGCGGGAGAACAGATACG. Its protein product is CASGLVQASGRTDT. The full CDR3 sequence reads CASGLVQASGRTDTQYF.

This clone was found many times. The CDR3 bases that were read are TGTGCCAGCAGTCGCCAGGGGAGCCGGGCAAGTTCACCC. This encodes CASSRQGSRASSP. The full CDR3 is CASSRQGSRASSPLHF. V is TRBV2 and J is TRBJ1-6, with D perhaps matching TRBD1 (6 bases). Read sequence stops 3 residues before the CDR3 end, and the germline J gene provides the missing end. The CDR3 is 16 residues long. Germline assignment: CDR1 SNHLY and CDR2 FYNNEI. V lost 5 bases and J 9 bases, leaving 20 bases between the germline ends.

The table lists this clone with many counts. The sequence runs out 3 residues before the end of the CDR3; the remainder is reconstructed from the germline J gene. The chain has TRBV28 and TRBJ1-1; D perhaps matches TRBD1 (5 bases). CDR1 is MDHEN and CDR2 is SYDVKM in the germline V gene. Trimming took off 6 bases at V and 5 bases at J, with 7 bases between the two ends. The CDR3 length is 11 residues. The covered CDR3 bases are TGTGCCAGCAGGCAGGGTACTGAA. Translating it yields CASRQGTE. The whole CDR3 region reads CASRQGTEAFF. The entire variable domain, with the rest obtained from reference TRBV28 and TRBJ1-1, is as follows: DVKVTQSSRYLVKRTGEKVFLECVQDMDHENMFWYRQDPGLGLRLIYFSYDVKMKEKGDIPEGYSVSREKKERFSLILESASTNQTSMYLCASRQGTEAFFGQGTRLTVV.

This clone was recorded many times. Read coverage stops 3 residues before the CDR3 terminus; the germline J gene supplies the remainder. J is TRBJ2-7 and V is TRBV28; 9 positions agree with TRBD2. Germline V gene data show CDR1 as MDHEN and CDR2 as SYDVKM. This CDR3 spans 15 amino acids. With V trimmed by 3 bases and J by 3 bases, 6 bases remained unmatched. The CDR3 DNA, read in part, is TGTGCCAGCAGTTTCCTAGCGGGGACGGTCTACGAG. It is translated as CASSFLAGTVYE. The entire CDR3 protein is CASSFLAGTVYEQYF.